This T cell receptor (beta chain) was observed in a study of monozygotic twins with inflammatory bowel disease. Concerning this clonotype: Its antigen remains unknown.

TCRdb reprocessed the 5' RACE reads and stores each CDR3 protein as one record, lacking DNA. Its listing shows about 380,000 distinct CDR3 sequences. General study findings and limits: Clonotypes shared with others were fewer in IBD patients than in healthy twins, especially with disease activity.

This CDR3 region has 14 residues. The germline V gene encodes CDR1 MDHEN and CDR2 SYDVKM. Whole-blood RNA isolation (total RNA) proceeded without T cell sorting. The sequence came from a human donor with ulcerative colitis or Crohn's disease, or a healthy co-twin of an affected twin (not recorded which). The chain links TRBV28 to TRBJ1-1; TCRdb gives TRBD1 as the D gene, but with no DNA this cannot be confirmed. Sequencing was carried out using blood. The CDR3 protein is CASALGRGQTEAFF.